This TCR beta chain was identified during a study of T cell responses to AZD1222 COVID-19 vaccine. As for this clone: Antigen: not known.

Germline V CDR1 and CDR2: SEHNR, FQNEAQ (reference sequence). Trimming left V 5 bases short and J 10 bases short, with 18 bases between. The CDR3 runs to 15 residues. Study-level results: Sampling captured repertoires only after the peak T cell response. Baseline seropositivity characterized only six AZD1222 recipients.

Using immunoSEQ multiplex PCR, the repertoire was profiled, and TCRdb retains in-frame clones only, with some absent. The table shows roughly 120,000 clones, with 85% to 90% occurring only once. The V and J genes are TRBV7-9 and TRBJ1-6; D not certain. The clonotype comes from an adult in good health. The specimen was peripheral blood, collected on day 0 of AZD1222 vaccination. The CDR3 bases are TGTGCCAGCAGCCCTTACAGTCAAAGTGGGTCACCCCTCCACTTT. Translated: CASSPYSQSGSPLHF.